These 29 T cell receptor beta chains originate from one sample sequenced in a study of blood T cell repertoires in COVID-19. Assay: immunoSEQ multiplex PCR; the TCRdb copy retains only in-frame clones and omits some. The table includes almost 85,000 clones, over 70% detected once. The sample was peripheral blood. These receptors came from an elderly man with active or convalescent COVID-19.

The genes are TRBV4-2 and TRBJ2-3; 8 nucleotides align to TRBD1. V was pared by 10 bases and J by 4 bases, with 10 bases of the junction left unmatched. The CDR3 consists of 14 residues. Germline CDR1 LGHNA, CDR2 YNFKEQ. The CDR3 coding sequence is TGTGCCACTAAAGAAATACAGGGGGCAGATACGCAGTATTTT. It specifies CATKEIQGADTQYF.

A single count supports this clone. This chain links TRBV2 with TRBJ1-5, with 7 bases identical to TRBD1. V was clipped by 4 bases and J by 5 bases; unmatched bases: 5. This CDR3 has 14 amino acids. Germline V CDR1 and CDR2: SNHLY, FYNNEI. CDR3 residues: CASSGQGTDQPQHF. DNA for the CDR3: TGTGCCAGCAGTGGACAGGGCACGGATCAGCCCCAGCATTTT. The variable domain in full, completed from reference TRBV2 and TRBJ1-5, reads EPEVTQTPSHQVTQMGQEVILRCVPISNHLYFYWYRQILGQKVEFLVSFYNNEISEKSEIFDDQFSVERPDGSNFTLKIRSTKLEDSAMYFCASSGQGTDQPQHFGDGTRLSIL.

The chain carries TRBV7-8 and TRBJ1-3; 9 bases align to TRBD1. Germline V gene lookup returns CDR1 SGHVS and CDR2 FQNEAQ. The CDR3 covers 19 residues. V was clipped by 5 bases and J by 0 bases; unmatched bases: 14. As DNA, the CDR3 is TGTGCCAGCAGCGCCCCCGGTACAGGGGGCCCTCGCTCTGGAAACACCATATATTTT. It encodes CASSAPGTGGPRSGNTIYF.

V usage is TRBV18 and J usage is TRBJ1-6; 7 bases line up with TRBD1. The J segment lost 6 bases and the V segment lost 3 bases, leaving 8 bases of the junction unmatched. The CDR3 loop spans 16 amino acids. The germline V gene encodes CDR1 KGHSH and CDR2 LQKENI. The CDR3 sequence: CASSPGSGQLNSPLHF. The CDR3 DNA follows: TGTGCCAGCTCACCGGGCTCGGGACAGCTTAATTCACCCCTCCACTTT.

This clone came up once. The V and J genes are TRBV28 and TRBJ2-3; D ambiguous. Trimming took off 4 bases at V and 1 base at J, with 21 bases between the two ends. This CDR3 spans 18 amino acids. CDR1 and CDR2 (germline): MDHEN, SYDVKM. CDR3 loop: CASSYLVTQSRGTDTQYF. CDR3 nucleotide sequence: TGTGCCAGCAGTTACCTAGTCACTCAATCCCGGGGCACAGATACGCAGTATTTT.

The table lists this clone with a count of one. V gene TRBV19 combines with J gene TRBJ2-2; TRBD1 might be the D (5 bases). V dropped 6 bases and J dropped 8 bases, with 16 bases sitting between them. The CDR3 consists of 14 residues. The germline gives CDR1 LNHDA, CDR2 SQIVND (reference sequence). CDR3 in amino acids: CASRPSGSPGELFF. The CDR3 bases are TGTGCCAGTAGACCTTCAGGGTCCCCTGGGGAGCTGTTTTTT.

The rearrangement links TRBV4-2 to TRBJ2-1, with D uncertain. V lost 1 base and J lost 4, with 14 bases in between. The CDR3 consists of 16 residues. Germline V lookup: CDR1 LGHNA, CDR2 YNFKEQ. The chain's CDR3 is CASSQVRRGRYNEQFF. The CDR3 coding sequence is TGTGCCAGCAGCCAAGTAAGAAGAGGAAGGTACAATGAGCAGTTCTTC.

This clone is medium-sized by share. V usage is TRBV7-2 and J usage is TRBJ2-7, with D possibly TRBD1 on 6 matching bases. Trimming took 2 bases from V and 4 from J, leaving 12 bases between them. This CDR3 comprises 14 residues. Germline V gives CDR1 SGHTA, CDR2 FQGNSA. For the CDR3, the DNA is TGTGCCAGCAGCTTATGGGCAGGGGATTACGAGCAGTACTTC. It codes for CASSLWAGDYEQYF.

This clone was observed once. This sequence joins TRBV6-5 and TRBJ2-2; perhaps TRBD2 as D (6 bases). V was pared by 7 bases and J by 3 bases, with 12 bases between. The germline V gene encodes CDR1 MNHEY and CDR2 SVGAGI. CDR3 length equals 14 residues. DNA for the CDR3: TGTGCCAGCATAGGAGGGTTGCACACCGGGGAGCTGTTTTTT. It specifies CASIGGLHTGELFF.

CDR3 sequence (DNA): TGTGCCAGCAGCCAAGACGGGGGGGGCCAAGAGACCCAGTACTTC. Amino acid sequence: CASSQDGGGQETQYF. V usage is TRBV3-1 (or the pseudogene TRBV3-2) and J usage is TRBJ2-5, with 8 bases fitting TRBD2. Germline V gives CDR1 LGHDT, CDR2 YNNKEL (reference sequence). The CDR3 loop spans 15 amino acids. The V segment lost 0 bases and the J segment 1 base; nucleotides outside the gene matches: 1.

The J gene is TRBJ2-5, the V gene TRBV19; 7 nucleotides line up with TRBD2. V was pared by 7 bases and J by 1 base, with 9 bases of the junction left unmatched. Germline V lookup: CDR1 LNHDA, CDR2 SQIVND (reference sequence). The CDR3 is 15 residues long. CDR3 loop: CASKGLGGIQETQYF. The CDR3 region has the DNA TGTGCCAGTAAGGGTCTCGGGGGGATCCAAGAGACCCAGTACTTC.

The rearrangement joins TRBV28 to TRBJ1-6; D is undetermined. Per germline, CDR1 MDHEN and CDR2 SYDVKM. V lost 3 bases, J lost 5 bases, and 11 bases lay in between. The length of the CDR3 is 15 residues. The CDR3 nucleotides read TGTGCCAGCAGTTTTGGTGTTAGAAATAATTCACCCCTCCACTTT. The encoded protein is CASSFGVRNNSPLHF.

The count of this clone is one. The chain employs TRBV18 and TRBJ1-4; D is unresolved. This CDR3 comprises 15 residues. CDR1 KGHSH and CDR2 LQKENI come from the germline V gene. Trimming left V 6 bases short and J 0 bases short, with 11 bases between. CDR3 protein: CASSPLTATNEKLFF. CDR3 bases: TGTGCCAGCTCGCCTCTAACGGCAACTAATGAAAAACTGTTTTTT. The whole variable domain, remainder taken from reference TRBV18 and TRBJ1-4, is NAGVMQNPRHLVRRRGQEARLRCSPMKGHSHVYWYRQLPEEGLKFMVYLQKENIIDESGMPKERFSAEFPKEGPSILRIQQVVRGDSAAYFCASSPLTATNEKLFFGSGTQLSVL.

The gene calls are TRBV5-5 and TRBJ1-5, with D possibly being TRBD1 (5 bases). Germline CDR1 reads SGHKS; CDR2 reads YYEKEE (reference sequence). The CDR3 is 14 residues long. Between the trimmed V and J ends, which lost 0 bases and 5 bases, there was a span of 9 bases. In nucleotides, the CDR3 is TGTGCCAGCAGCTTGGATGGAGGGGATCAGCCCCAGCATTTT. This translates into CASSLDGGDQPQHF.

The chain employs TRBV9 and TRBJ1-3, with D unclear. The V and J ends lost 0 bases and 0 bases respectively, with 10 bases between them. The CDR3 length is 16 residues. The germline V gene has CDR1 SGDLS and CDR2 YYNGEE. The CDR3: CASSVGLESSGNTIYF. CDR3 in DNA: TGTGCCAGCAGCGTAGGCCTGGAGAGCTCTGGAAACACCATATATTTT.

V gene TRBV5-1 combines with J gene TRBJ2-5; maybe TRBD2 (5 bases). Germline assignment: CDR1 SGHRS and CDR2 YFSETQ. The CDR3 has 15 amino acids. V lost 0 bases and J 2 bases, leaving 11 bases between the germline ends. In DNA form, the CDR3 reads TGCGCCAGCAGCTTGGACGGTGCGGGTCAAGAGACCCAGTACTTC. Translating gives CASSLDGAGQETQYF. Filled out from reference TRBV5-1 and TRBJ2-5, the complete variable domain reads KAGVTQTPRYLIKTRGQQVTLSCSPISGHRSVSWYQQTPGQGLQFLFEYFSETQRNKGNFPGRFSGRQFSNSRSEMNVSTLELGDSALYLCASSLDGAGQETQYFGPGTRLLVL.

This chain uses TRBV3-1 (or the pseudogene TRBV3-2) with TRBJ1-2, with 7 bases aligning to TRBD1. The germline V gene encodes CDR1 LGHDT and CDR2 YNNKEL (reference sequence). The CDR3 length is 15 residues. J gave up 13 bases and V 1 base, and 15 bases lay outside the gene matches. The CDR3, as DNA: TGTGCCAGCAGCCAAGTAGGAGGGGGCAGGCAGGCGGGCACCTTC. The encoded protein is CASSQVGGGRQAGTF.

The chain recombines TRBV2 with TRBJ1-2, with 7 bases lining up with TRBD1. Germline V CDR1 and CDR2: SNHLY, FYNNEI. CDR3 size: 15 residues. Trimming cost V 5 bases and J 4 bases; bases outside gene matches: 10. In DNA form, the CDR3 reads TGTGCCAGCAGTTTACAGGGGTTAGTCATCTATGGCTACACCTTC. Protein sequence: CASSLQGLVIYGYTF.

The gene calls are TRBV7-8 and TRBJ2-4; TRBD1 agrees at 10 bases. Germline loops: CDR1 SGHVS, CDR2 FQNEAQ. With 4 bases clipped from V and 8 bases from J, the junction kept 5 bases outside the gene matches. The CDR3 consists of 14 residues. The CDR3 nucleotides are TGTGCCAGCAGCTCGCCCGGGACAGGGGACATTCAGTACTTC. Encoded protein: CASSSPGTGDIQYF.

The rearrangement joins TRBV11-2 to TRBJ2-5, with a tentative D call TRBD2 (7 bases). V shed 2 bases and J shed 5 bases, with 15 bases lying between them. CDR1 SGHAT and CDR2 FQNNGV come from the germline V gene. The CDR3 is made up of 15 amino acids. The CDR3 DNA sequence: TGTGCCAGCAGCTTATTCCGGGGGGCGGTGGAGACCCAGTACTTC. This codes for CASSLFRGAVETQYF.

V gene TRBV6-2 or TRBV6-3 combines with J gene TRBJ1-1; D might be TRBD1 (6 bases). V was cut by 3 bases and J by 0 bases, with 20 bases left in between. The CDR3 has 18 amino acids. Germline CDR1 reads MNHEY; CDR2 reads SVGEGT. The CDR3 DNA follows: TGTGCCAGCAGTTATGGTCCGACAGGTTTGGGGATGAACACTGAAGCTTTCTTT. It encodes CASSYGPTGLGMNTEAFF.

V and J are TRBV5-6 and TRBJ1-1; D uncertain. The CDR3 is 11 residues long. CDR1 SGHDT and CDR2 YYEEEE come from the germline V gene. V dropped 4 bases and J dropped 2 bases, with 3 bases sitting between them. The CDR3 reads CASSLNTEAFF. CDR3 in DNA: TGTGCCAGCAGCCTTAACACTGAAGCTTTCTTT.

The chain is built from TRBV18 and TRBJ2-7, with 14 nucleotides matching TRBD2. The CDR3 is made up of 17 amino acids. Trimming removed 4 bases from V and 3 bases from J; junction bases left unmatched: 8. Germline CDR1 KGHSH, CDR2 LQKENI. The CDR3 loop reads CASSLKGTSGSHYEQYF. In DNA form, the CDR3 reads TGTGCCAGCTCACTCAAAGGGACTAGCGGGAGTCACTACGAGCAGTACTTC.

The V gene is TRBV10-3, the J gene TRBJ1-1; the match to TRBD1 covers 9 bases. The CDR3 is 15 amino acids. Germline V CDR1 and CDR2: ENHRY, SYGVKD. V gave up 6 bases and J gave up 5 bases; unmatched junction bases: 10. CDR3 residues: CAIRAGTGRATEAFF. For the CDR3, the DNA is TGTGCCATCAGGGCCGGGACAGGGAGGGCGACTGAAGCTTTCTTT.

There are a few counts of this clone. The chain recombines TRBV6-1 with TRBJ1-2, with a possible D match to TRBD1 (5 bases). Germline assignment: CDR1 MNHNS and CDR2 SASEGT. V was trimmed by 0 bases and J by 4 bases, leaving 12 bases between them. The CDR3 is 15 amino acids. The CDR3 coding sequence is TGTGCCAGCAGTGAAGCGGGCGACAGAACCTATGGCTACACCTTC. Its translation is CASSEAGDRTYGYTF.

This rearrangement joins TRBV5-1 to TRBJ2-3, with 9 bases fitting TRBD2. The CDR3 sequence is 15 residues long. J was trimmed by 0 bases and V by 1 base; bases with no gene match: 0. Germline CDR1 SGHRS, CDR2 YFSETQ. The CDR3 region has the DNA TGCGCCAGCAGCTTGACTAGCGGGAGCACAGATACGCAGTATTTT. Its translation: CASSLTSGSTDTQYF.

This sequence joins TRBV11-1 and TRBJ1-1, with no clear D. Deletions cut 0 bases from V and 4 bases from J, with 9 bases between. This CDR3 is 14 amino acids long. Germline V gene data show CDR1 as SGHAT and CDR2 as FQDESV (reference sequence). The CDR3: CASSLARAGTEAFF. CDR3 nucleotide sequence: TGTGCCAGCAGCTTAGCGAGGGCAGGCACTGAAGCTTTCTTT.

The rearrangement links TRBV3-1 (or the pseudogene TRBV3-2) to TRBJ1-1, with D maybe TRBD1 (6 bases). V lost 3 bases, J lost 2 bases, and 7 bases lay in between. There are 13 residues in the CDR3. From germline, CDR1 is LGHDT and CDR2 YNNKEL (reference sequence). CDR3 bases: TGTGCCAGCAGCCAGGGGACAAACACTGAAGCTTTCTTT. The encoded protein is CASSQGTNTEAFF.

V usage is TRBV3-1 (or the pseudogene TRBV3-2) and J usage is TRBJ2-6; TRBD1 matches 8 bases. J gave up 0 bases and V 4 bases, and 5 bases lay outside the gene matches. The CDR3 loop spans 17 amino acids. Per germline, CDR1 LGHDT and CDR2 YNNKEL (reference sequence). The CDR3 DNA reads as TGTGCCAGCAGCCTAGGACAGGGTAGCTCTGGGGCCAACGTCCTGACTTTC. It translates to CASSLGQGSSGANVLTF.